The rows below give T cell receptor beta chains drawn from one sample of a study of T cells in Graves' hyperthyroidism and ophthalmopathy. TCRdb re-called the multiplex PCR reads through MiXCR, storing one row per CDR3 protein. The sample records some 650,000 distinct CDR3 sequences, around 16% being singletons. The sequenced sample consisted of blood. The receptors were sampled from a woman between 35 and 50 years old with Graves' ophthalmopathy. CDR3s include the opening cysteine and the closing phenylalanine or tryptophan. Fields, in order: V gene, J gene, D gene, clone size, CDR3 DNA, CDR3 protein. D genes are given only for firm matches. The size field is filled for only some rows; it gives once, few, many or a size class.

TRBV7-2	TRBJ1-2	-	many	TGTGCCAGCAGCCTCCAGGGGCTTGGCTACACCTTC	CASSLQGLGYTF
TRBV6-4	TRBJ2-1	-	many	TGTGCCAGCAGTGCCAGTGATAACAATGAGCAGTTCTTC	CASSASDNNEQFF
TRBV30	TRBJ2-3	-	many	TGTGCCTGGAGCCGACAGTCTAGCACAGATACGCAGTATTTT	CAWSRQSSTDTQYF
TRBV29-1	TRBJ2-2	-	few	TGCAGCGCTGCATTTGGGGCCACCGGGGAGCTGTTTTTT	CSAAFGATGELFF
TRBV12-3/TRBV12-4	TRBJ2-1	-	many	TGTGCCAGCAGTTTAGCGCGGGGTTCCTACAATGAGCAGTTCTTC	CASSLARGSYNEQFF
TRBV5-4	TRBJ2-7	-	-	TGTGCCAGCAGCTCGGGGCTTTACTACGAGCAGTACTTC	CASSSGLYYEQYF
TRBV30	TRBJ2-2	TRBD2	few	TGTGCCTCGGGACTAGCGGGAGCGAACACCGGGGAGCTGTTTTTT	CASGLAGANTGELFF
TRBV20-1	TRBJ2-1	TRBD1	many	TGCAGTGCTTCGATAGGACAGGGGGGCTACAATGAGCAGTTCTTC	CSASIGQGGYNEQFF
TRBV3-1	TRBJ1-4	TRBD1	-	TGTGCCAGCAGCCAAAGGACAGGGGGCGTTGAAAAACTGTTTTTT	CASSQRTGGVEKLFF
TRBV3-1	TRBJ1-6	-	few	TGTGCCAGCAGTGAAACAGCCCTAGGGCTTTATTCACCCCTCCACTTT	CASSETALGLYSPLHF
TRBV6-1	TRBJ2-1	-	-	TGTGCCAGCAGTCCCCAGGGCCCGCGGCCCAATGAGCAGTTCTTC	CASSPQGPRPNEQFF
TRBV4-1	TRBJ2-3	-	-	TGCGCCAGCAGCCAAGGATGGTGGAGACAGACCTTCACAGATACGCAGTATTTT	CASSQGWWRQTFTDTQYF
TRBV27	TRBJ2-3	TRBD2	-	TGTGCCAGCAGGCGTATCCCGGGACTAGCGGGGGGCGCGGATACGCAGTATTTT	CASRRIPGLAGGADTQYF
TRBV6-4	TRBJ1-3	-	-	TGTGCCAGCAGTGGTGTCAAAGCGGGTACCGTCTCTGGAAACACCATATATTTT	CASSGVKAGTVSGNTIYF
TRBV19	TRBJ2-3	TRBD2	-	TGTGCCAGTAGTATTACGACTAGCGATACGCAGTATTTT	CASSITTSDTQYF
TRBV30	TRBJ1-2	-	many	TGTGCCTTGCATGGGGAGGGCTATGGCTACACCTTC	CALHGEGYGYTF
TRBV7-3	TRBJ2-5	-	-	TGTGCCAGCAGCTTAACCCCCGAAGAGACCCAGTACTTC	CASSLTPEETQYF
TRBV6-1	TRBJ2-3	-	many	TGTGCCAGCAGTGAAGGTCTTAGCTTGGGGCGTACGCAGTATTTT	CASSEGLSLGRTQYF
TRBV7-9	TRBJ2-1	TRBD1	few	TGTGCCAGCAGCCTGATCCGTCTCTTTCGGGGGACAGGAGGGACCTACAATGAGCAGTTCTTC	CASSLIRLFRGTGGTYNEQFF
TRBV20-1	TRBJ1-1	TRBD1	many	TGCAGTGCGGACCGGGACAGCCGATCTGAAGCTTTCTTT	CSADRDSRSEAFF
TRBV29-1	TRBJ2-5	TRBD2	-	TGCAGCGTTGGATCGGCTAGCGGGAGTGGCGAGACCCAGTACTTC	CSVGSASGSGETQYF
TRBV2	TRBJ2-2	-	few	TGTGCCAGCAGTGGTTACAGCCACACCGGGGAGCTGTTTTTT	CASSGYSHTGELFF
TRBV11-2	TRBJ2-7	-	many	TGTGCCAGCAGCTTAACAGGACAAGCCTACGAGCAGTACTTC	CASSLTGQAYEQYF
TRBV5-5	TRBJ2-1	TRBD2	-	TGTGCCAGCAGCCACCTAGCGGGGAACTCCTACAATGAGCAGTTCTTC	CASSHLAGNSYNEQFF
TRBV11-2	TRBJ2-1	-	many	TGTGCCAGCAGTGGGGGGAGCGGCCCTTACAATGAGCAGTTCTTC	CASSGGSGPYNEQFF
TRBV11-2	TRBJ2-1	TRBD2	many	TGTGCCAGCAGCTTAGGGACTAGCGGGGGATATTACAATGAGCAGTTCTTC	CASSLGTSGGYYNEQFF
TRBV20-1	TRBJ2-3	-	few	TGCAGTTTTCTTAGCGGTATCGAGAGCACAGATACGCAGTATTTT	CSFLSGIESTDTQYF
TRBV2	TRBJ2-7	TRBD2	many	TGTGCCAGCAGTGAAACCGCTAGCGGGAGAGCCGAGCAGTACTTC	CASSETASGRAEQYF
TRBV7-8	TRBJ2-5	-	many	TGTGCCAGCAGCCAGGGGTCGGAGACCCAGTACTTC	CASSQGSETQYF
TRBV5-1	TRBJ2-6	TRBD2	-	TGCGCCAGCAGCCAGGGACTAGCGGGAGCTGGGGCCAACGTCCTGACTTTC	CASSQGLAGAGANVLTF